A single sample gave rise to the 3 T cell receptor beta chains below, sequenced in a study of T-cell reconstitution after alpha-beta-depleted transplantation in children. The library targeted TCRbeta and was prepared with unique molecular identifiers. TCRdb independently ran MiXCR on the PCR reads; one entry per CDR3 protein. The sample lists approximately 500,000 distinct CDR3 sequences, 25% to 30% seen once, with around a third in the top ten. The specimen was PBMCs, collected before TCRalphabeta/CD19-depleted stem cell transplant. Every receptor here comes from a boy younger than two with Wiskott-Aldrich syndrome, due to receive a stem cell transplant.

The rearrangement links TRBV20-1 to TRBJ2-5; D is tentatively TRBD1 or TRBD2 (6 bases each). In germline, CDR1 is DFQATT, CDR2 SNEGSKA (reference sequence). This CDR3 contains 15 residues. Here the CDR3 reads CSSYGGRGKEGTQYF. The CDR3 DNA is TGCAGCAGCTACGGGGGCAGGGGAAAAGAAGGGACCCAGTACTTC.

The gene calls are TRBV5-5 and TRBJ2-7; tentative D call: TRBD2 (5 bases). Deletions cut 0 bases from V and 6 bases from J, with 22 bases between. Germline CDR1 reads SGHKS; CDR2 reads YYEKEE (reference sequence). This CDR3 region has 17 residues. CDR3 protein: CASSLARPGFGMGEQYF. CDR3 nucleotides: TGTGCCAGCAGCTTGGCACGACCCGGATTCGGGATGGGCGAGCAGTACTTC.

The rearrangement joins TRBV19 to TRBJ2-2, with TRBD2 matching over 10 bases. This CDR3 contains 16 residues. The V segment lost 0 bases and the J segment 5 bases; nucleotides outside the gene matches: 3. The germline V gene encodes CDR1 LNHDA and CDR2 SQIVND (reference sequence). The CDR3 region has the DNA TGTGCCAGTAGTATAGATCTGGGACTAGCGACCGGGGAGCTGTTTTTT. Its protein is CASSIDLGLATGELFF.